This T cell receptor beta chain appears in the sequencing data of a study of T-cell memory formation after mild COVID-19. Only a few counts were recorded for this clonotype. Its antigen is not identified. Whole-study results and caveats: Memory cells collected pre-infection included some clones that later responded, suggesting cross-reactive memory joined. Balance between CD4 and CD8 was seen in clones contracting day 15 to 85, and a CD4+ lean was seen in later expanders. Clones which contracted sat mainly in CM and EM if CD4+, and in EMRA if CD8+.

TCRdb fed the 5' RACE reads into MiXCR, producing one record per CDR3 protein. The repertoire holds 40,000 to 55,000 distinct CDR3 sequences, 7.3% seen once, with 1.4% in the top ten. The CDR3 has 12 amino acids. Trimming left V 2 bases short and J 4 bases short, with 0 bases between. CDR1 and CDR2 from the germline V gene are SGHTA and FQGTGA. Sequences were obtained from PBMCs or a T cell subset sorted from them (not recorded which). The rearrangement uses TRBV7-3 and TRBJ2-6; D call uncertain. This TCR was sampled from a man between 18 and 29 years old who had mild COVID-19 (a few samples of this study predate the infection). Cell type and time point are not known. In nucleotides, the CDR3 is TGTGCCAGCAGCTTAGGGGCCAACGTCCTGACTTTC. Protein sequence: CASSLGANVLTF.